This record covers a single TCR beta chain. V lost 0 bases, J lost 4 bases, and 22 bases lay in between. Germline CDR1 and CDR2: SGHTA and FQGTGA. This CDR3 is built from 20 residues. This entry belongs to a study of shared clonotypes between healthy human individuals. Profiled with immunoSEQ multiplex PCR; TCRdb holds only in-frame clones, not every one. The sample records approximately 2.5 million clones, over 85% being singletons. The clonotype comes from a man aged 18 to 30 in good health. Some clones in this sample may be carry-over from other donors' samples. The genes are TRBV7-3 and TRBJ2-6; D may be TRBD1 (5 bases). The sequenced sample consisted of naive CD4+ T cells from PBMCs. Specified subset: CD45RA+ positively selected. The CDR3 nucleotides read TGTGCCAGCAGCTTAACGGTACAGGACGTCGCACTCTCGGGGGCCAACGTCCTGACTTTC. Its protein is CASSLTVQDVALSGANVLTF. The full variable domain, with the rest looked up from reference TRBV7-3 and TRBJ2-6, is GAGVSQTPSNKVTEKGKYVELRCDPISGHTALYWYRQSLGQGPEFLIYFQGTGAADDSGLPNDRFFAVRPEGSVSTLKIQRTERGDSAVYLCASSLTVQDVALSGANVLTFGAGSRLTVL.